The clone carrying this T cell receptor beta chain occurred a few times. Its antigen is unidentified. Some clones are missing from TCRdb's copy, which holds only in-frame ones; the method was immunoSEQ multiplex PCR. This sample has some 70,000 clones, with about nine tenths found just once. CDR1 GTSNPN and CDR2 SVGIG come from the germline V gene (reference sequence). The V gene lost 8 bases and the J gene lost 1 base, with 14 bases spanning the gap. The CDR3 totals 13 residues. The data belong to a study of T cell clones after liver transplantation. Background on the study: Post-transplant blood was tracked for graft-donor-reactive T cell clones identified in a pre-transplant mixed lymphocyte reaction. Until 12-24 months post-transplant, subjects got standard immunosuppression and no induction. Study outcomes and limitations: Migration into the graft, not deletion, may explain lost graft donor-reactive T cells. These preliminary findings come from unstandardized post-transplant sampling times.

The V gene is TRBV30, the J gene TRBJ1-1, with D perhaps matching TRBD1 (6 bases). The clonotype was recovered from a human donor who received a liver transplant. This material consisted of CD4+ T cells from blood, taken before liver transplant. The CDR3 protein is CAGQTGRNTEAFF. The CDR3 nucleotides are TGTGCCGGGCAGACAGGACGGAACACTGAAGCTTTCTTT.